The 24 T cell receptor beta chains below come from one sample, sequenced in a study of CD8+ T cells in alopecia areata (dated by TCRdb to between 2017 and 2018). The library was made by the immunoSEQ multiplex PCR assay. To provide template for TCR sequencing, every sample had RNA extracted and reverse transcribed into cDNA. TCRdb took this table from immuneACCESS and kept in-frame rearrangements with V and J called. Such tables lack part of the clones; where checked against another copy, unresolved V genes explain under half of the gap, and the rest is unexplained. Counted in this sample were 10,000 to 15,000 clones; approximately 67% of them appeared once. The top ten hold roughly 7.3% of the sample. The time point label here, explained by the study, means: four to five weeks on oral tofacitinib. The treatment or condition label for this specimen denotes: oral pan-JAK inhibitor, 5-10 mg twice daily. Peripheral blood and lesional scalp punch biopsies were obtained from patients with alopecia areata.

Sequencing was performed on skin, taken at week 4, from a patient treated with tofacitinib. These receptors originate from a human donor with alopecia areata.

For the CDR3, the DNA is TGTGCCAGTAGTTCGCCCACCGTGAAGACCCAGTACTTC. This gives the protein CASSSPTVKTQYF. V and J are TRBV19 and TRBJ2-5; no definite D call. This CDR3 spans 13 amino acids. The germline CDR1 and CDR2 sequences are LNHDA and SQIVND (reference sequence). Trimming pared 5 bases from V and 6 bases from J, leaving 13 bases between. Variable domain in full (rest from reference TRBV19 and TRBJ2-5): DGGITQSPKYLFRKEGQNVTLSCEQNLNHDAMYWYRQDPGQGLRLIYYSQIVNDFQKGDIAEGYSVSREKKESFPLTVTSAQKNPTAFYLCASSSPTVKTQYFGPGTRLLVL.

The gene calls are TRBV7-9 and TRBJ2-1; D unresolved. Germline CDR1 SEHNR, CDR2 FQNEAQ (reference sequence). The CDR3 sequence is 15 residues long. Trimming cost V 6 bases and J 2 bases, with 14 bases left between them. The CDR3 region is CASRPWVRTYNEQFF. CDR3 DNA: TGTGCCAGCAGGCCGTGGGTGCGGACCTACAATGAGCAGTTCTTC.

The gene calls are TRBV30 and TRBJ2-3; 7 bases match TRBD2. CDR3 length: 16 residues. The V and J ends lost 2 bases and 0 bases, in that order; junction bases with no gene match: 8. CDR1 is GTSNPN and CDR2 is SVGIG in the germline V gene (reference sequence). The CDR3 sequence is CAWSFGLGESTDTQYF. In DNA form, the CDR3 reads TGTGCCTGGAGTTTCGGACTAGGGGAGAGCACAGATACGCAGTATTTT.

V gene TRBV6-1 combines with J gene TRBJ1-3; no clear D. CDR3 length equals 14 residues. Trimming removed 0 bases from V and 4 bases from J, with 7 bases in between. CDR1 and CDR2 (germline): MNHNS, SASEGT. The CDR3 loop reads CASSEALLGNTIYF. DNA of the CDR3: TGTGCCAGCAGTGAAGCGCTTCTCGGAAACACCATATATTTT.

This sequence joins TRBV4-2 and TRBJ2-7, with 7 positions matching TRBD2. The trim removed 5 bases at V and 0 bases at J, leaving 4 bases unmatched. The V gene's germline CDR1 is LGHNA and CDR2 YNFKEQ. This CDR3 spans 14 amino acids. Here the CDR3 DNA reads TGTGCCAGCAGCTACGGGGACTACTCCTACGAGCAGTACTTC. This translates into CASSYGDYSYEQYF.

V is TRBV29-1 and J is TRBJ2-7; maybe TRBD2 (6 bases). CDR1 and CDR2 (germline): SQVTM, ANQGSEA. Trimming removed 3 bases at V and 2 bases at J, with 17 bases between. This CDR3 has 15 residues. CDR3 DNA sequence: TGCAGCGTTGATCAGGCGGGGCGTAGGCCCTACGAGCAGTACTTC. Translation: CSVDQAGRRPYEQYF.

The rearrangement links TRBV7-8 to TRBJ2-5; D possibly uses TRBD1 or TRBD2 (6 bases each). The CDR3 is 13 amino acids. Trimming cost V 4 bases and J 3 bases, with 9 bases left between them. Germline lookup yields CDR1 SGHVS and CDR2 FQNEAQ. CDR3 coding DNA: TGTGCCAGCAGCTCGAGGGGGGAAGAGACCCAGTACTTC. Translating it yields CASSSRGEETQYF.

The chain carries TRBV20-1 and TRBJ2-3; D remains unclear. The CDR3 is 11 residues long. The V gene lost 3 bases and the J gene lost 6 bases, with 7 bases spanning the gap. Germline-derived CDR1 and CDR2 are DFQATT and SNEGSKA (reference sequence). Written as DNA, the CDR3 is TGCAGTGCTAGCCGTTGGGATACGCAGTATTTT. Residues: CSASRWDTQYF.

This chain joins TRBV18 and TRBJ2-1; a weak D match, TRBD2 (5 bases). CDR1 and CDR2 (germline): KGHSH, LQKENI. V was trimmed by 0 bases and J by 9 bases, leaving 9 bases between them. The CDR3 spans 13 residues. CDR3 nucleotide sequence: TGTGCCAGCTCACCACCCTCGGCGGGTGAGCAGTTCTTC. This codes for CASSPPSAGEQFF. The full variable domain, with the rest looked up from reference TRBV18 and TRBJ2-1, is NAGVMQNPRHLVRRRGQEARLRCSPMKGHSHVYWYRQLPEEGLKFMVYLQKENIIDESGMPKERFSAEFPKEGPSILRIQQVVRGDSAAYFCASSPPSAGEQFFGPGTRLTVL.

V usage is TRBV4-1 and J usage is TRBJ2-7; 7 bases line up with TRBD2. The CDR3 contains 15 residues. The V segment lost 1 base and the J segment 3 bases; nucleotides outside the gene matches: 6. Germline V gene data show CDR1 as MGHRA and CDR2 as YSYEKL. CDR3 in DNA: TGCGCCAGCAGCCAAGTCGTACGGGGGGACTACGAGCAGTACTTC. Its translation: CASSQVVRGDYEQYF.

This clone was counted between two and nine times. The chain joins TRBV7-9 to TRBJ2-3; either TRBD1 or TRBD2 may fit D (5 bases each). From germline, CDR1 is SEHNR and CDR2 FQNEAQ (reference sequence). The CDR3 is 14 amino acids. Trimming pared 5 bases from V and 0 bases from J, leaving 9 bases between. Written as DNA, the CDR3 is TGTGCCAGCAGCGAGGGACGGAGCACAGATACGCAGTATTTT. The encoded protein is CASSEGRSTDTQYF.

The gene calls are TRBV7-9 and TRBJ2-7, with 8 bases that match TRBD2. Germline V gene lookup returns CDR1 SEHNR and CDR2 FQNEAQ (reference sequence). The CDR3 runs 15 residues. V shed 5 bases and J 5 bases; nucleotides not matched to a gene: 11. The CDR3 protein is CASSLGRSGGDEQYF. As DNA, the CDR3 is TGTGCCAGCAGCCTCGGTCGCAGCGGGGGTGACGAGCAGTACTTC.

The chain combines TRBV6-6 with TRBJ1-2, with TRBD1 matching 10 bases. CDR3 length: 14 residues. Germline lookup yields CDR1 MNHNY and CDR2 SVGAGI (reference sequence). With 6 bases clipped from V and 3 bases from J, the junction kept 4 bases outside the gene matches. The DNA of the CDR3 is TGTGCCAGCAGCCACGGACAGGGGGACTATGGCTACACCTTC. The encoded protein is CASSHGQGDYGYTF.

J is TRBJ1-1 and V is TRBV18; D remains ambiguous. V was pared by 6 bases and J by 0 bases, with 8 bases between. Per the germline V gene, CDR1 is KGHSH and CDR2 is LQKENI. The CDR3 sequence is 13 residues long. CDR3 in DNA: TGTGCCAGCTCGACGGACGTGAACACTGAAGCTTTCTTT. Its protein product is CASSTDVNTEAFF.

CDR3 coding DNA: TGTGCCAGCAGTTTTGGGGGGGCCCCCGGGAATGAGCAGTTCTTC. Its translation is CASSFGGAPGNEQFF. The V and J genes are TRBV6-5 and TRBJ2-1, with D perhaps TRBD2 (7 bases). CDR1 and CDR2 from the germline V gene are MNHEY and SVGAGI. The CDR3 runs to 15 residues. The germline V and J ends were trimmed by 4 bases and 7 bases, with 17 bases remaining between them.

This clone was observed a handful of times. This chain links TRBV19 with TRBJ2-2; D is perhaps TRBD1 or TRBD2 (5 bases each). The CDR3 is 14 residues long. V gave up 10 bases and J gave up 3 bases, with 15 bases separating them. Germline V gene lookup returns CDR1 LNHDA and CDR2 SQIVND (reference sequence). This chain's CDR3 is CATSKGTYTGELFF. CDR3 coding DNA: TGTGCCACCTCGAAGGGGACCTACACCGGGGAGCTGTTTTTT.

This clone was observed a handful of times. V usage is TRBV7-2 and J usage is TRBJ1-2; 10 nucleotides align to TRBD1. Germline V gene data show CDR1 as SGHTA and CDR2 as FQGNSA. The CDR3 extends over 14 amino acids. J gave up 6 bases and V 4 bases, and 5 bases lay outside the gene matches. The CDR3: CASSSWTGGDGYTF. CDR3 coding DNA: TGTGCCAGCAGCTCTTGGACAGGGGGAGATGGCTACACCTTC.

This clone appeared once. This sequence joins TRBV5-6 and TRBJ1-1; no clear D. The CDR3 is 13 residues long. Germline CDR1 SGHDT, CDR2 YYEEEE. The V end was cut by 3 bases, the J end by 7 bases, with 13 bases between. The chain's CDR3 is CASSSRPRVEAFF. In DNA, the CDR3 is TGTGCCAGCAGCTCTCGACCTCGGGTTGAAGCTTTCTTT.

The chain uses TRBV7-2 and TRBJ2-7; D might be TRBD2 (5 bases). Trimming removed 3 bases at V and 0 bases at J, with 9 bases between. This CDR3 contains 14 residues. Germline values: CDR1 SGHTA, CDR2 FQGNSA. This CDR3 reads CASSFSAGSYEQYF. The CDR3 coding sequence is TGTGCCAGCAGCTTCTCGGCGGGCTCCTACGAGCAGTACTTC.

CDR3 sequence reads: CASSSDRPGTEAFF. CDR3 DNA: TGTGCCAGCAGTTCGGACAGGCCCGGGACTGAAGCTTTCTTT. This rearrangement joins TRBV6-1 to TRBJ1-1; 7 bases match TRBD1. The germline V gene encodes CDR1 MNHNS and CDR2 SASEGT. CDR3 length: 14 residues. The ends lost 5 bases at V and 5 bases at J; junction bases unmatched: 8.

The rearrangement uses TRBV9 and TRBJ1-1; TRBD1 is a possible D gene (6 bases). This CDR3 has 14 amino acids. Trimming stripped 3 bases from V and 4 bases from J, with 13 bases between. Germline assignment: CDR1 SGDLS and CDR2 YYNGEE. The CDR3 spells CASSATGRGTEAFF. CDR3 bases: TGTGCCAGCAGCGCGACAGGTCGGGGCACTGAAGCTTTCTTT.

By share of the sample, this clone is large (0.1 to 1%). The gene calls are TRBV2 and TRBJ1-3, with D uncertain. V was cut by 7 bases and J by 1 base, with 8 bases left in between. Per germline, CDR1 SNHLY and CDR2 FYNNEI. The CDR3 is made up of 13 amino acids. CDR3 amino acids: CASMVGSGNTIYF. The CDR3 DNA follows: TGTGCCAGCATGGTGGGGTCTGGAAACACCATATATTTT. The variable domain in full, completed from reference TRBV2 and TRBJ1-3, reads EPEVTQTPSHQVTQMGQEVILRCVPISNHLYFYWYRQILGQKVEFLVSFYNNEISEKSEIFDDQFSVERPDGSNFTLKIRSTKLEDSAMYFCASMVGSGNTIYFGEGSWLTVV.

This clone was seen a single time. V and J are TRBV6-5 and TRBJ2-7, with D unclear. The V end lost 1 base, the J end lost 1 base, and 5 bases lay between the germline ends. Germline-derived CDR1 and CDR2 are MNHEY and SVGAGI. The CDR3 length is 13 residues. The CDR3 DNA sequence: TGTGCCAGCAGTTACTACGGGTCCTACGAGCAGTACTTC. Amino acids: CASSYYGSYEQYF.

V and J are TRBV6-6 and TRBJ1-1; D not resolved. Germline CDR1 reads MNHNY; CDR2 reads SVGAGI (reference sequence). The V end lost 3 bases, the J end lost 4 bases, and 9 bases lay between the germline ends. The CDR3 runs 13 residues. The CDR3 DNA follows: TGTGCCAGCAGTTATACCCCGGGCACTGAAGCTTTCTTT. It translates to CASSYTPGTEAFF.